This paragraph covers one T cell receptor beta chain sequence. This specimen comes from a study of blood T cell repertoires in COVID-19. Per the germline V gene, CDR1 is LNHDA and CDR2 is SQIVND (reference sequence). Germline trimming cut 1 base from V and 1 base from J; bases unmatched to any gene: 3. This CDR3 is built from 18 residues. The table came from immunoSEQ multiplex PCR; TCRdb's copy has only in-frame clones and leaves some out. The sample carries 150,000 to 190,000 clones, about 86% recorded once. This TCR derives from a man in his forties or fifties who had recovered from COVID-19. The sequenced sample was PBMCs or T cells enriched from blood (not recorded which). The chain is built from TRBV19 and TRBJ2-3, with 15 nucleotides matching TRBD2. The CDR3: CASSIGTSGGARTDTQYF. Written as DNA, the CDR3 is TGTGCCAGTAGTATAGGGACTAGCGGGGGGGCACGCACAGATACGCAGTATTTT.